This T cell receptor (beta chain) was recovered during a study of T cell responses to AZD1222 COVID-19 vaccine. Study conclusions and caveats: Spike was spanned by vaccine-associated CD4 TCRs, which were dominant at 160-218 and 743-854.

Germline V CDR1 and CDR2: SGHNT, YYREEE (reference sequence). The CDR3 totals 19 residues. Germline trimming cut 3 bases from V and 4 bases from J; bases unmatched to any gene: 21. Measured with immunoSEQ multiplex PCR; TCRdb has only the in-frame clones, and not every one. Here the sample spans around 120,000 clones, roughly 90% being singletons. Second doses at about 4 or about 12 weeks were pooled. Concerning this clone itself: Its antigen is not known.

The source was peripheral blood, collected 28 days after the second AZD1222 dose. The chain joins TRBV5-4 to TRBJ2-7; TRBD2 agrees at 8 bases. This clonotype was sampled from an adult who received the AZD1222 COVID-19 vaccine. The CDR3 DNA reads TGTGCCAGCAGCTCCTTAGTGGGTAGCGGGGAGCTCCCCGCTTACGAGCAGTACTTC. It translates to CASSSLVGSGELPAYEQYF.